Reported below is one TCR beta chain. At one of its ends the junction is not consistent with the germline gene, which may arise from a read error. There are 13 residues in the CDR3. The germline gives CDR1 SSHAT, CDR2 FNYEAQ (reference sequence). The data derive from a study of breast tumors, draining lymph nodes, adjacent tissues. One entry per CDR3 protein results from TCRdb running MiXCR on the multiplex PCR reads. The repertoire holds 200,000 or so distinct CDR3 sequences, with around a third as singletons. Samples came from axillary lymph nodes draining the breast cancer. Sequences were obtained from axillary lymph node tissue. This TCR was sampled from a female donor with breast cancer. Some clones in this sample may be carry-over from other donors' samples. The chain recombines TRBV7-7 with TRBJ2-5, with TRBD2 identical over 7 bases. The CDR3 coding sequence is TGCGCTAGCAGACCCGGACTAGAAGAGACCCAGTACTTC. Translated: CASRPGLEETQYF.